These T cell receptor beta chains were read from a single sample in a study of spatial heterogeneity in lung cancer. MiXCR, applied by TCRdb to the 5' RACE reads, yields one record per CDR3 protein. The table includes 20,000 to 25,000 distinct CDR3 sequences, around 15% detected once. The sample in question was lung tumor tissue, obtained at surgery. The receptors shown here come from a female donor with early-stage non-small cell lung cancer. The CDR3 runs from the conserved cysteine through the conserved F or W. Clone size appears in some rows only: once, few, many, or a class for an expanded clone.

j_gene: TRBJ2-2; abundance: NA; v_gene: TRBV5-1; CDR3aa: CASSRNAGAVGELFF
j_gene: TRBJ2-2; abundance: many; v_gene: TRBV6-6; CDR3aa: CASGSGGAVTGELFF
j_gene: TRBJ2-1; abundance: many; v_gene: TRBV19; CDR3aa: CARHPGLAGWNEQFF
j_gene: TRBJ2-3; abundance: few; v_gene: TRBV7-7; CDR3aa: CASSPGTSGFTDTQYF
j_gene: TRBJ2-1; abundance: few; v_gene: TRBV2; CDR3aa: CASSGQDNEQFF
j_gene: TRBJ2-6; abundance: few; v_gene: TRBV11-2; CDR3aa: CASSQDRGLGANVLTF
j_gene: TRBJ2-7; abundance: few; v_gene: TRBV18; CDR3aa: CASSREDWYEQYF
j_gene: TRBJ1-1; abundance: medium-sized; v_gene: TRBV2; CDR3aa: CASSLRVVNTEAFF
j_gene: TRBJ1-2; abundance: many; v_gene: TRBV6-6; CDR3aa: CASSYSTGGGGYTF
j_gene: TRBJ2-3; abundance: NA; v_gene: TRBV7-6; CDR3aa: CASSKGVAADTQYF
j_gene: TRBJ1-1; abundance: many; v_gene: TRBV19; CDR3aa: CASSISRTGIEAFF
j_gene: TRBJ2-5; abundance: medium-sized; v_gene: TRBV3-1; CDR3aa: CASSQVRGERGTQYF
j_gene: TRBJ2-7; abundance: many; v_gene: TRBV2; CDR3aa: CASNRDRGYEQYF
j_gene: TRBJ2-3; abundance: many; v_gene: TRBV15; CDR3aa: CATSRVRGVSTDTQYF
j_gene: TRBJ1-4; abundance: NA; v_gene: TRBV28; CDR3aa: CASSLRNNEKLFF
j_gene: TRBJ2-5; abundance: many; v_gene: TRBV5-5; CDR3aa: CASSSDRTGGLETQYF
j_gene: TRBJ2-1; abundance: NA; v_gene: TRBV6-2/TRBV6-3; CDR3aa: CASSYTVVHNEQFF
j_gene: TRBJ2-7; abundance: many; v_gene: TRBV12-3/TRBV12-4; CDR3aa: CASSLMSGSSYEQYF